A single T cell receptor beta chain is shown here with its context. A read error is likely, as this CDR3 ends without the conserved phenylalanine or tryptophan. This sample was included in a study of Graves' ophthalmopathy and Graves' hyperthyroidism. Amplified TCR beta CDR3 regions were obtained using RNA transcripts as template. First-round RT-PCR with HTBI primers preceded a second-round multiplex PCR. TCRdb reanalysed the multiplex PCR reads using MiXCR and keeps one entry per CDR3 protein. The sample has more than 40,000 distinct CDR3 sequences, over 40% seen once. Pregnant or lactating patients and those with other autoimmune diseases or uncontrolled infections were excluded. The sample comprised peripheral blood. The source of this sequence is an adult man with Graves' ophthalmopathy.

DNA for the CDR3: TGTGCCAGCAGCTTGCAGGGGAACACAGATACGCAGTATCTT. It translates to CASSLQGNTDTQYL. The chain couples TRBV9 to TRBJ2-3, with D possibly being TRBD1 (6 bases). The CDR3 totals 14 residues. Germline V gene data show CDR1 as SGDLS and CDR2 as YYNGEE. Trimming took off 4 bases at V and 2 bases at J, with 11 bases between the two ends.